This record looks at one T cell receptor beta chain sequence and its context. Its antigen is as yet unknown. Data came from immunoSEQ multiplex PCR; TCRdb stores just in-frame clones and leaves some out. Among under 150,000 clones, approximately 90% were seen once, and the ten largest hold approximately 1.1%. The germline V gene encodes CDR1 SQVTM and CDR2 ANQGSEA. V was clipped by 7 bases and J by 10 bases; unmatched bases: 8. This CDR3 contains 11 residues. These data originate in a study of T cell responses to AZD1222 COVID-19 vaccine. Study results and caveats: The repertoires were collected only after the peak T cell response. Among AZD1222 vaccinees, only 5 or 6 were seropositive at baseline. CD4 TCRs associated with vaccination spanned spike, dominating at 160-218 and 743-854. Donors were largely white British and mainly female; clonal diversity was possibly underestimated.

This receptor was obtained from an adult in good health. This chain connects TRBV29-1 to TRBJ1-1; 8 bases line up with TRBD1. Sequencing was performed on peripheral blood, taken on day 0 of AZD1222 vaccination. The CDR3 DNA is TGCAGCGGGATCAGGGACAGGTTAGCTTTCTTT. It encodes CSGIRDRLAFF.